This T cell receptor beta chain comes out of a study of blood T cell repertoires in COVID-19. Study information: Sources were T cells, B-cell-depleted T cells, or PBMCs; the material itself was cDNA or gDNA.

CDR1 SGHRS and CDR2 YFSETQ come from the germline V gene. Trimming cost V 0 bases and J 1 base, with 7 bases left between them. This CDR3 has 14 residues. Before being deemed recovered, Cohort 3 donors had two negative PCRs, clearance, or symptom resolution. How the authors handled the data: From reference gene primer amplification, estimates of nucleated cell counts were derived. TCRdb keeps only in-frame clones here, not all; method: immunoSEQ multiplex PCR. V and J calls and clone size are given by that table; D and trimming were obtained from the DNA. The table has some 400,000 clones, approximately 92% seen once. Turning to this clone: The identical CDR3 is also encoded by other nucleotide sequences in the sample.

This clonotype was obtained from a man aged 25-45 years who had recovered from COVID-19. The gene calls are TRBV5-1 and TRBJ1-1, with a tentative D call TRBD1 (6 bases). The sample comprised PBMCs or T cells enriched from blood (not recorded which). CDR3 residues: CASSLVGANTEAFF. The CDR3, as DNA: TGCGCCAGCAGCTTGGTGGGGGCGAACACTGAAGCTTTCTTT.